The 3 T cell receptor beta chains below all came from one sample that was sequenced in a study of T cells in Graves' hyperthyroidism and ophthalmopathy. Amplification targeted TCR beta CDR3 regions from RNA transcripts. Primed by the HTBI set, a first-round RT-PCR was run on the TCR CDR3. TCRdb passed the multiplex PCR reads through MiXCR, listing each CDR3 protein once. The sample holds a few hundred thousand distinct CDR3 sequences, less than 15% seen once. Sequencing was carried out using blood. Receptors originate from a middle-aged woman with Graves' hyperthyroidism.

In this sample, this clonotype turned up a few times. The chain links TRBV5-1 to TRBJ1-4, with 8 bases fitting TRBD1. Germline V gene sequence: CDR1 SGHRS, CDR2 YFSETQ. The trim removed 4 bases at V and 0 bases at J, leaving 5 bases unmatched. The CDR3 length is 16 residues. CDR3 in amino acids: CASSGRQGTTNEKLFF. The CDR3 DNA reads TGCGCCAGCAGCGGACGACAGGGGACAACTAATGAAAAACTGTTTTTT.

This chain joins TRBV4-2 and TRBJ1-1; no clear D gene. Germline-derived CDR1 and CDR2 are LGHNA and YNFKEQ. The CDR3 runs 14 residues. V shed 3 bases and J shed 1 base, with 9 bases lying between them. CDR3 residues: CASSQVGSNTEAFF. The CDR3 DNA reads as TGTGCCAGCAGCCAGGTGGGATCGAACACTGAAGCTTTCTTT.

This clonotype was picked up many times. The chain links TRBV6-1 to TRBJ1-1, with 7 bases aligning to TRBD1. The CDR3 covers 16 residues. V dropped 7 bases and J dropped 0; count of bases not matched to a gene: 11. Looked up from germline, CDR1 is MNHNS and CDR2 is SASEGT. The CDR3 loop is CASTRVRDSMNTEAFF. For the CDR3, the DNA is TGTGCCAGCACCCGAGTCCGGGACAGTATGAACACTGAAGCTTTCTTT.